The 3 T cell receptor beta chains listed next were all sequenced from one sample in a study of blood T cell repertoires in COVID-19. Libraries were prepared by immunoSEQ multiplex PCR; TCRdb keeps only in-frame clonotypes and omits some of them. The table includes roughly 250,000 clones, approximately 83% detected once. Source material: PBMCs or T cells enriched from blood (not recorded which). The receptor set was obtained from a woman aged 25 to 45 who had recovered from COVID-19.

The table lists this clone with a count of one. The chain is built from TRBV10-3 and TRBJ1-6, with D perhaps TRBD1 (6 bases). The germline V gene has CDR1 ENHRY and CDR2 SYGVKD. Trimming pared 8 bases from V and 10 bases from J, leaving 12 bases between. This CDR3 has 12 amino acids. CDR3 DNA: TGTGCCATCTCGCAGGGGTCCTCACCCCTCCACTTT. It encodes CAISQGSSPLHF.

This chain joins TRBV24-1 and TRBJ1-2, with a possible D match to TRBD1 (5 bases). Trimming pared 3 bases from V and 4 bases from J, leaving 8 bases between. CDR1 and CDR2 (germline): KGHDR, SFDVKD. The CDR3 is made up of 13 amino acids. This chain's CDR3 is CATSDGRAYGYTF. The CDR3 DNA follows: TGTGCCACCAGTGATGGCAGGGCCTATGGCTACACCTTC.

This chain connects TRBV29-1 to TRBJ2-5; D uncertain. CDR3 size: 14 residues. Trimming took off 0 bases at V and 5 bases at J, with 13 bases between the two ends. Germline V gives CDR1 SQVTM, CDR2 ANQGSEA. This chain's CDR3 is CSVEDFPVRETQYF. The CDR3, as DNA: TGCAGCGTTGAAGATTTTCCCGTTCGGGAGACCCAGTACTTC. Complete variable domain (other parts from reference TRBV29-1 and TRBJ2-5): SAVISQKPSRDICQRGTSLTIQCQVDSQVTMMFWYRQQPGQSLTLIATANQGSEATYESGFVIDKFPISRPNLTFSTLTVSNMSPEDSSIYLCSVEDFPVRETQYFGPGTRLLVL.